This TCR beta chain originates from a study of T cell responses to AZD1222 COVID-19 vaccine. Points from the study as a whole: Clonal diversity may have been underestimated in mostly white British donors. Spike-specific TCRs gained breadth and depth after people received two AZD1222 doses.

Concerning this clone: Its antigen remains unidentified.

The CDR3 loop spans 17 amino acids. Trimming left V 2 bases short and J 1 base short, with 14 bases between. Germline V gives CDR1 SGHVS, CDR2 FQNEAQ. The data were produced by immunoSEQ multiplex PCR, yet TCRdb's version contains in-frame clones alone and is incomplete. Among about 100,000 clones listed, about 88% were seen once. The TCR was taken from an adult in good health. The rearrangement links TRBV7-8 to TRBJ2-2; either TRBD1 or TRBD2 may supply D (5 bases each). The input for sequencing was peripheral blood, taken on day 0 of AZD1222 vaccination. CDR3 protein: CASSLRGGLLNTGELFF. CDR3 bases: TGTGCCAGCAGCTTACGGGGCGGACTCCTGAACACCGGGGAGCTGTTTTTT.